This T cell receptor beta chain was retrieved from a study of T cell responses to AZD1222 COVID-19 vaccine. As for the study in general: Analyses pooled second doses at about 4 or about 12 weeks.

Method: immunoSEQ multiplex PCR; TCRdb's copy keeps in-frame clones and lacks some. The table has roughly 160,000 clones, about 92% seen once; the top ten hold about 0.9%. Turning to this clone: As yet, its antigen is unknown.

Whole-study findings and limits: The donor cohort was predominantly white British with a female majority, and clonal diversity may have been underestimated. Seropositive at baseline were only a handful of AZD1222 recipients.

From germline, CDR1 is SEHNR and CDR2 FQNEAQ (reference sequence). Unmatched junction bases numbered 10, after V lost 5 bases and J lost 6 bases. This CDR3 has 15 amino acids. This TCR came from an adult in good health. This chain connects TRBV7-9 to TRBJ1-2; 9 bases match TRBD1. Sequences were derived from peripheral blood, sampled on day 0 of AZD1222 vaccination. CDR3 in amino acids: CASSKVGQGPHGYTF. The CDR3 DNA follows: TGTGCCAGCAGCAAAGTTGGACAGGGGCCCCATGGCTACACCTTC.